This T cell receptor (beta chain) derives from a study of blood T cell repertoires in COVID-19. TCRdb's table, derived via immunoSEQ multiplex PCR, lists solely in-frame clones and lacks some. The table includes fewer than 350,000 clones, around 90% detected once. This CDR3 is 18 amino acids long. Germline lookup yields CDR1 ENHRY and CDR2 SYGVKD. J was trimmed by 2 bases and V by 4 bases; bases with no gene match: 12. Sequencing input: PBMCs or T cells enriched from blood (not recorded which). The receptor was derived from a woman aged 40-49 years who had recovered from COVID-19. The chain links TRBV10-3 to TRBJ2-5, with 11 bases lining up with TRBD2. The CDR3 region is CAISGPRASGGQQETQYF. CDR3 sequence (DNA): TGTGCCATCAGTGGGCCCCGTGCTAGCGGGGGGCAGCAAGAGACCCAGTACTTC.